This TCR beta chain was identified during a study of STAT5B mutations in CD4+ large granular lymphocyte leukemia. The overall study: Among healthy controls, a particular HLA allele went with more CDR3 'QG' motifs.

This clone has a single count. Antigen unknown. The CDR3 runs to 15 residues. The junction had 6 bases not matched to a gene; V was cut back by 7 bases and J by 0 bases. From germline, CDR1 is SGDLS and CDR2 YYNGEE. In the original analysis: A productive frequency of 2.59 x 10-5 was the lowest detectable. TCRdb's table, derived via immunoSEQ multiplex PCR, lists solely in-frame clones and lacks some. The DNA gave D and trimming, while V, J and clone size come from that table. The sample contains some 30,000 clones, 71% of which appear only once. General study results and limits: CD4-sorted patient repertoires seemed more clonal than healthy CD4+ repertoires.

The sequence came from a human donor in good health. V gene TRBV9 combines with J gene TRBJ2-3, with 9 bases fitting TRBD2. The sequencing sample was made of CD4+ T cells from blood buffy coats. The CDR3 reads CASAGLAWSTDTQYF. CDR3 DNA sequence: TGTGCCAGCGCGGGACTAGCTTGGAGCACAGATACGCAGTATTTT. Variable domain in full (rest from reference TRBV9 and TRBJ2-3): DSGVTQTPKHLITATGQRVTLRCSPRSGDLSVYWYQQSLDQGLQFLIQYYNGEERAKGNILERFSAQQFPDLHSELNLSSLELGDSALYFCASAGLAWSTDTQYFGPGTRLTVL.